The 30 T cell receptor beta chains listed next were all sequenced from one sample in a study of cytomegalovirus exposure and HLA in healthy donors (dated by TCRdb to 2017 to 2019). The library was generated by the immunoSEQ multiplex PCR assay. For the multiplex PCR, a mixture combining 60 forward primers for TCR Vbeta segments and 13 reverse primers for TCR Jbeta segments was used. This is the immuneACCESS table as TCRdb keeps it, with only in-frame sequences that have V and J called. A part of the clones is gone; compared with another copy, unresolved V genes explain less than half, and the rest is unexplained. The sample table lists nearly 300,000 clones, 86% of them with a count of one. The ten largest clones add up to 4% of the sample. The specimen sequenced was PBMCs. The source of these receptors is a man aged 35 to 55 in good health and CMV-seropositive.

The V call is TRBV9, the J call TRBJ2-5; TRBD2 matches at 12 bases. The germline CDR1 and CDR2 sequences are SGDLS and YYNGEE. The junction had 2 bases not matched to a gene; V was cut back by 3 bases and J by 5 bases. This CDR3 has 14 amino acids. Here the CDR3 reads CASSEGLAGETQYF. CDR3 coding DNA: TGTGCCAGCAGCGAGGGACTAGCGGGTGAGACCCAGTACTTC.

About this clone itself: One end of the junction varies from germline; a read error may be responsible. J is TRBJ2-1 and V is TRBV7-9, with D unclear. This CDR3 contains 12 residues. CDR1 is SEHNR and CDR2 is FQNEAQ in the germline V gene (reference sequence). CDR3 residues: CSSSVASYEQFF. In nucleotides, the CDR3 is TGTTCCAGCAGCGTAGCTAGTTATGAGCAGTTCTTC.

The rearrangement links TRBV18 to TRBJ1-5, with D tentatively TRBD1 (6 bases). The V gene's germline CDR1 is KGHSH and CDR2 LQKENI. CDR3 size: 17 residues. V was clipped by 1 base and J by 0 bases, with 13 bases between them. CDR3 in amino acids: CASSPLDRRNSNQPQHF. DNA for the CDR3: TGTGCCAGCTCACCACTCGACAGGAGAAATAGCAATCAGCCCCAGCATTTT. Using reference TRBV18 and TRBJ1-5 for the parts outside the CDR3, the full variable domain is NAGVMQNPRHLVRRRGQEARLRCSPMKGHSHVYWYRQLPEEGLKFMVYLQKENIIDESGMPKERFSAEFPKEGPSILRIQQVVRGDSAAYFCASSPLDRRNSNQPQHFGDGTRLSIL.

J is TRBJ1-2 and V is TRBV19, with 7 bases fitting TRBD1. CDR1 and CDR2 (germline): LNHDA, SQIVND (reference sequence). V trimming: 6 bases; J trimming: 7 bases; junction bases outside the gene matches: 2. The CDR3 has 11 amino acids. The CDR3 region is CASSNRGGYTF. The CDR3 DNA sequence: TGTGCCAGTAGCAACAGGGGTGGCTACACCTTC.

This chain joins TRBV7-9 and TRBJ2-5; D is possibly TRBD2 (6 bases). The DNA matches TRBJ2-7 better at its end, which makes the J call doubtful. This CDR3 is built from 14 residues. The germline CDR1 and CDR2 sequences are SEHNR and FQNEAQ (reference sequence). The CDR3 DNA is TGTGCCAGCAGCCTCGGGGCTAGCGCCCACGAGCAGTACTTC. Translation gives CASSLGASAHEQYF.

V is TRBV7-9 and J is TRBJ2-7, with D possibly matching TRBD1 (5 bases). The V gene's germline CDR1 is SEHNR and CDR2 FQNEAQ (reference sequence). The germline V and J ends were trimmed by 4 bases and 3 bases, with 10 bases remaining between them. This CDR3 contains 13 residues. The CDR3 loop is CASSSTESYEQYF. The CDR3 DNA is TGTGCCAGCAGCTCGACAGAGAGCTACGAGCAGTACTTC.

The rearrangement links TRBV7-9 to TRBJ2-1; 13 bases agree with TRBD2. Germline values: CDR1 SEHNR, CDR2 FQNEAQ (reference sequence). This CDR3 region has 18 residues. J lost 0 bases, V lost 6 bases, and 8 bases had no gene match. The CDR3 nucleotides are TGTGCCAGCAGTCGTAAGACTAGCGGGAGGTCCTCCTACAATGAGCAGTTCTTC. Encoded protein: CASSRKTSGRSSYNEQFF.

The rearrangement uses TRBV7-6 and TRBJ2-7; TRBD1 aligns across 7 bases. CDR3 length: 16 amino acids. Per germline, CDR1 SGHVS and CDR2 FNYEAQ. V was clipped by 2 bases and J by 4 bases; unmatched bases: 11. CDR3 sequence (DNA): TGTGCCAGCAGCTTATATACGGGACAGAATCCTTACGAGCAGTACTTC. Encoded protein: CASSLYTGQNPYEQYF. The whole variable domain, remainder taken from reference TRBV7-6 and TRBJ2-7, is GAGVSQSPRYKVTKRGQDVALRCDPISGHVSLYWYRQALGQGPEFLTYFNYEAQQDKSGLPNDRFSAERPEGSISTLTIQRTEQRDSAMYRCASSLYTGQNPYEQYFGPGTRLTVT.

As for this clone: Other DNA variants within this sample encode the same CDR3. The V and J genes are TRBV6-1 and TRBJ2-5; 7 nucleotides line up with TRBD1. With 6 bases clipped from V and 1 base from J, the junction kept 2 bases outside the gene matches. CDR1 MNHNS and CDR2 SASEGT come from the germline V gene. The CDR3 sequence is 13 residues long. The CDR3 here is CASRRQGQETQYF. The DNA of the CDR3 is TGTGCCAGCAGGAGACAGGGCCAAGAGACCCAGTACTTC.

The CDR3 bases are TGTGCCAGTAGTATCTCAGGGGATTCGACCTACGAGCAGTACTTC. Protein: CASSISGDSTYEQYF. This chain joins TRBV19 and TRBJ2-7, with D possibly being TRBD1 (6 bases). Trimming pared 3 bases from V and 2 bases from J, leaving 14 bases between. The CDR3 totals 15 residues. The germline V gene encodes CDR1 LNHDA and CDR2 SQIVND (reference sequence).

This clone was counted a single time. The chain uses TRBV6-6 and TRBJ1-2; D not certain. Germline CDR1 and CDR2: MNHNY and SVGAGI (reference sequence). Trimming removed 0 bases from V and 0 bases from J, with 5 bases in between. The CDR3 length is 14 residues. The CDR3 bases are TGTGCCAGCAGTTACTCCCCCGCTAACTATGGCTACACCTTC. Translating gives CASSYSPANYGYTF.

The genes are TRBV5-6 and TRBJ2-1; 8 bases are shared with TRBD1. The CDR3 totals 15 residues. The germline CDR1 and CDR2 sequences are SGHDT and YYEEEE. The V gene end was trimmed by 4 bases and the J gene end by 6 bases; junction bases not matched to a gene: 9. CDR3 sequence: CASSEQGATGNEQFF. The CDR3 coding sequence is TGTGCCAGCAGCGAGCAGGGGGCGACGGGCAATGAGCAGTTCTTC.

This clone was recorded once. Other DNA sequences in the same sample also yield this CDR3. The CDR3 DNA follows: TGCGCCAGCAGCTCACAGGGGTCTGGAAACACCATATATTTT. This translates into CASSSQGSGNTIYF. The V gene is TRBV5-1, the J gene TRBJ1-3, with 7 bases aligning to TRBD1. Germline CDR1 and CDR2: SGHRS and YFSETQ. Losses at the gene ends were 3 bases for V and 1 base for J; bases not matched to a gene: 1. This CDR3 region has 14 residues.

This clone appeared a single time. V and J are TRBV28 and TRBJ2-7, with 8 bases identical to TRBD2. CDR1 is MDHEN and CDR2 is SYDVKM in the germline V gene. With 2 bases clipped from V and 1 base from J, the junction kept 1 base outside the gene matches. This CDR3 has 14 residues. CDR3 DNA: TGTGCCAGCAGTTTAGCGGGAGGTTCCTACGAGCAGTACTTC. The encoded protein is CASSLAGGSYEQYF.

This clone was seen only once. The CDR3 bases are TGTGCCAGCACCAACCTAGCGGCCAATGAGCAGTTCTTC. Translating gives CASTNLAANEQFF. The chain is built from TRBV6-5 and TRBJ2-1; 7 positions match TRBD2. The CDR3 consists of 13 residues. From germline, CDR1 is MNHEY and CDR2 SVGAGI. V lost 7 bases to trimming and J lost 6 bases; unmatched junction nucleotides: 6.

V and J are TRBV7-6 and TRBJ2-7; possibly TRBD1 for D (6 bases). There are 15 residues in the CDR3. V was pared by 3 bases and J by 3 bases, with 15 bases between. From germline, CDR1 is SGHVS and CDR2 FNYEAQ. CDR3 DNA sequence: TGTGCCAGCAGCTTGGGGGTGGGACACCTCTACGAGCAGTACTTC. Residues: CASSLGVGHLYEQYF.

The chain is built from TRBV10-2 and TRBJ2-1; 11 nucleotides line up with TRBD2. The CDR3 covers 14 residues. CDR1 WSHSY and CDR2 SAAADI come from the germline V gene. J gave up 6 bases and V 4 bases, and 2 bases lay outside the gene matches. CDR3 residues: CASSVSGRANEQFF. The DNA for the CDR3 is TGCGCCAGCAGTGTTAGCGGGAGGGCCAATGAGCAGTTCTTC.

This clone has only one observation. The rearrangement joins TRBV6-8 to TRBJ2-1; D is undetermined. The germline CDR1 and CDR2 sequences are MNHGY and SAAAGT. V was shortened by 3 bases and J by 9 bases, with 9 bases between the two germline ends. The CDR3 loop spans 12 amino acids. CDR3 residues: CASSYEASEQFF. The CDR3 DNA reads TGTGCCAGCAGTTATGAAGCTTCTGAGCAGTTCTTC.

As concerns this clone: One end of the junction varies from germline; a read error may be responsible. The V call is TRBV7-9, the J call TRBJ2-5; 7 nucleotides align to TRBD1. The CDR3 consists of 13 residues. CDR1 SEHNR and CDR2 FQNEAQ come from the germline V gene (reference sequence). This CDR3 is CSSSPGTEETQYF. As DNA, the CDR3 is TGTTCCAGCAGCCCCGGGACAGAAGAGACCCAGTACTTC. Together with reference TRBV7-9 and TRBJ2-5, the CDR3 gives the full variable domain: DTGVSQNPRHKITKRGQNVTFRCDPISEHNRLYWYRQTLGQGPEFLTYFQNEAQLEKSRLLSDRFSAERPKGSFSTLEIQRTEQGDSAMYLCSSSPGTEETQYFGPGTRLLVL.

The V gene is TRBV5-4, the J gene TRBJ2-2, with 10 bases identical to TRBD2. This CDR3 comprises 17 residues. The germline V gene encodes CDR1 SGHNT and CDR2 YYREEE (reference sequence). J gave up 8 bases and V 4 bases, and 14 bases lay outside the gene matches. For the CDR3, the DNA is TGTGCCAGCAGCCGAGCGGGAGGGGGCCCTGTCGCGGGGGAGCTGTTTTTT. Protein: CASSRAGGGPVAGELFF.

V and J are TRBV11-1 and TRBJ2-7; 7 bases map to TRBD1. Germline CDR1 reads SGHAT; CDR2 reads FQDESV (reference sequence). V lost 3 bases, J lost 0 bases, and 5 bases stayed unmatched. The CDR3 has 15 amino acids. The CDR3 sequence: CASSFRQGVSYEQYF. In nucleotides, the CDR3 is TGTGCCAGCAGCTTCCGACAGGGAGTCTCCTACGAGCAGTACTTC.

The chain links TRBV11-3 to TRBJ1-1; 7 bases are a match to TRBD1. The germline CDR1 and CDR2 sequences are SGHNT and YENEEA. This CDR3 has 15 residues. Trimming removed 5 bases from V and 0 bases from J; junction bases left unmatched: 6. CDR3 nucleotides: TGTGCCAGCAGCGAAGGGGGACAGCTGAACACTGAAGCTTTCTTT. Encoded protein: CASSEGGQLNTEAFF.

The gene calls are TRBV19 and TRBJ2-1; TRBD2 matches at 10 bases. With 4 bases clipped from V and 1 base from J, the junction kept 7 bases outside the gene matches. Per germline, CDR1 LNHDA and CDR2 SQIVND (reference sequence). The CDR3 covers 17 residues. This CDR3 reads CASSSQGLAVSYNEQFF. The CDR3 nucleotides are TGTGCCAGTAGTAGCCAAGGACTAGCGGTTTCCTACAATGAGCAGTTCTTC.

The chain has TRBV28 and TRBJ2-7; TRBD1 aligns across 8 bases. This CDR3 comprises 13 residues. V lost 7 bases, J lost 2 bases, and 4 bases stayed unmatched. Germline loops: CDR1 MDHEN, CDR2 SYDVKM. The CDR3 is CASKGQGPYEQYF. In DNA form, the CDR3 reads TGTGCCAGCAAAGGACAGGGACCCTACGAGCAGTACTTC.

A remark on this clone: One end of the junction is discordant with germline, which a read error may explain. CDR3 sequence (DNA): TGCGCCAGCAGCCAAGACCCCATGGACAGGGGACGCAATCAGCCCCATCATTTT. Translated: CASSQDPMDRGRNQPHHF. V gene TRBV4-3 combines with J gene TRBJ1-5; 9 nucleotides line up with TRBD1. The CDR3 spans 18 residues. In germline, CDR1 is LGHNA, CDR2 YSLEER.

There are a few counts of this clone. This CDR3 reads CASSAGYQPQHF. The CDR3 coding sequence is TGTGCCAGTAGTGCAGGGTATCAGCCCCAGCATTTT. The chain couples TRBV19 to TRBJ1-5; TRBD1 is a possible D gene (5 bases). V was cut by 5 bases and J by 5 bases, with 7 bases left in between. Germline V gives CDR1 LNHDA, CDR2 SQIVND (reference sequence). The CDR3 spans 12 residues.

The chain couples TRBV28 to TRBJ2-7, with 10 bases fitting TRBD2. The CDR3 is made up of 14 amino acids. Germline assignment: CDR1 MDHEN and CDR2 SYDVKM. The trim removed 7 bases at V and 5 bases at J, leaving 8 bases unmatched. CDR3 bases: TGTGCCAGCACCGAAAGCGGGAGGGTCCACGAGCAGTACTTC. This encodes CASTESGRVHEQYF. Full variable domain (remainder filled in from reference TRBV28 and TRBJ2-7): DVKVTQSSRYLVKRTGEKVFLECVQDMDHENMFWYRQDPGLGLRLIYFSYDVKMKEKGDIPEGYSVSREKKERFSLILESASTNQTSMYLCASTESGRVHEQYFGPGTRLTVT.

The V and J genes are TRBV7-8 and TRBJ2-7, with TRBD2 matching over 9 bases. Germline assignment: CDR1 SGHVS and CDR2 FQNEAQ. V lost 10 bases to trimming and J lost 6 bases; unmatched junction nucleotides: 13. CDR3 length: 14 residues. The CDR3 sequence: CATTIAGAAAEQYF. In DNA, the CDR3 is TGTGCCACTACGATAGCGGGAGCCGCGGCCGAGCAGTACTTC.

The chain is built from TRBV19 and TRBJ2-3; the match to TRBD2 covers 10 bases. Losses at the gene ends were 7 bases for V and 3 bases for J; bases not matched to a gene: 10. This CDR3 contains 16 residues. Germline values: CDR1 LNHDA, CDR2 SQIVND (reference sequence). The CDR3 here is CASKTSGRAGTDTQYF. In DNA, the CDR3 is TGTGCCAGTAAGACCAGCGGGAGGGCCGGTACAGATACGCAGTATTTT.

This clone was seen only once. A junction end diverges from the germline sequence, so it may reflect a read error. The same CDR3 also results from other DNA sequences found in this sample. This chain connects TRBV7-9 to TRBJ1-5; D not certain. Germline-derived CDR1 and CDR2 are SEHNR and FQNEAQ (reference sequence). The CDR3 covers 12 residues. CDR3 loop: CSSSFGDQPQHF. The CDR3 DNA reads as TGTTCCAGCAGCTTTGGAGATCAGCCCCAGCATTTT.